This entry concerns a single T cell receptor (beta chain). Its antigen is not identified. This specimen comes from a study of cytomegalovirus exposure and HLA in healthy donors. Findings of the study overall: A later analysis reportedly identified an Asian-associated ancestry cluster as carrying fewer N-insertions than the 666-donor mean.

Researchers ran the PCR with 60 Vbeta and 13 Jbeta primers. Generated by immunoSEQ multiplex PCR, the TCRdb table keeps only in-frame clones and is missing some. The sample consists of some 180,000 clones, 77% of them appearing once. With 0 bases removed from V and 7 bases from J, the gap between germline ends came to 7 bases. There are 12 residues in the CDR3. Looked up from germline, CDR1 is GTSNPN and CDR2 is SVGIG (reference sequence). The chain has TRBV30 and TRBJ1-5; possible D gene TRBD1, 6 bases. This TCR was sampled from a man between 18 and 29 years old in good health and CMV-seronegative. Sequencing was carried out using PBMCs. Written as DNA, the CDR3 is TGTGCCTGGAGTGTAAGGGGGCAGCCCCAGCATTTT. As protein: CAWSVRGQPQHF.